This TCR beta chain stems from a study of memory CD4+ T cells and cytomegalovirus serostatus. At the level of the study: Healthy Belgian adult donors included about 10 CMV-positive and some 24 CMV-negative people.

For this clone: The antigen is not known.

The sort gate was single viable CD3+CD4+CD8-CD45RO+ cells for memory CD4+ T cells. There are 14 residues in the CDR3. CDR1 is SGHRS, CDR2 YFSETQ, per germline. V shed 0 bases and J shed 6 bases, with 9 bases lying between them. Under the authors' procedure: Out-of-frame sequences were removed, leaving about 2,300,000 distinct TCRbeta sequences. The protocol was immunoSEQ multiplex PCR, while the TCRdb copy is restricted to in-frame clones and leaves out a portion. V and J calls and clone size come straight from that table; D and trimming were deduced from the DNA. The table has 40,000 to 55,000 clones, 80% to 90% seen once; the top ten hold roughly 2%. Study-wide results and limits: A US-trained random forest predicted CMV serostatus with median AUC around 0.9.

This chain uses TRBV5-1 with TRBJ1-4, with D tentatively TRBD1 (6 bases). The sequencing input was memory CD4+ T cells from blood. The receptor comes from an adult in good health and CMV-seropositive. CDR3 coding DNA: TGCGCCAGCAGCTTGGACAGGGACTATGAAAAACTGTTTTTT. Its translation: CASSLDRDYEKLFF.